The 7 T cell receptor beta chains reported below all come from one sample, sequenced in a study of blood T cell repertoires in COVID-19 (TCRdb year 2020). The library was obtained by the immunoSEQ multiplex PCR assay. TCRdb limited this immuneACCESS table to in-frame rearrangements with V and J called. A share of clones is missing; checked studies link under half to unresolved V genes, and the rest is unexplained. The sample has around 140,000 clones on record, 89% of them singletons. The ten largest clones represent roughly 1.5% of the sample. Sequences were obtained from peripheral blood. Every receptor here comes from a human donor in a cohort sampled during active COVID-19.

J is TRBJ1-2 and V is TRBV6-1, with TRBD1 as a possible D gene (6 bases). Germline V lookup: CDR1 MNHNS, CDR2 SASEGT. Deletions cut 2 bases from V and 4 bases from J, with 11 bases between. The CDR3 extends over 14 amino acids. DNA for the CDR3: TGTGCCAGCAGTGAACACGTGACAGGCTATGGCTACACCTTC. It codes for CASSEHVTGYGYTF.

The chain has TRBV19 and TRBJ1-2; possible D gene TRBD1, 6 bases. From germline, CDR1 is LNHDA and CDR2 SQIVND (reference sequence). Deletions cut 6 bases from V and 4 bases from J, with 12 bases between. The CDR3 has 13 residues. CDR3 region: CASSLGATYGYTF. As DNA, the CDR3 is TGTGCCAGTAGCCTGGGGGCAACCTATGGCTACACCTTC. Variable domain in full (rest from reference TRBV19 and TRBJ1-2): DGGITQSPKYLFRKEGQNVTLSCEQNLNHDAMYWYRQDPGQGLRLIYYSQIVNDFQKGDIAEGYSVSREKKESFPLTVTSAQKNPTAFYLCASSLGATYGYTFGSGTRLTVV.

The chain links TRBV6-5 to TRBJ1-5, with 9 positions matching TRBD1. Germline V gene data show CDR1 as MNHEY and CDR2 as SVGAGI. J was trimmed by 4 bases and V by 6 bases; bases with no gene match: 4. CDR3 length equals 14 residues. The CDR3 bases are TGTGCCAGCAGATTCGGGACAGGGAATCAGCCCCAGCATTTT. Residues: CASRFGTGNQPQHF.

The chain joins TRBV5-1 to TRBJ2-5; TRBD2 matches at 10 bases. Germline trimming cut 6 bases from V and 1 base from J; bases unmatched to any gene: 6. Germline V gene data show CDR1 as SGHRS and CDR2 as YFSETQ. The CDR3 extends over 15 amino acids. The DNA for the CDR3 is TGCGCCAGCACTGGACTAGCGGCGGGCCAAGAGACCCAGTACTTC. Amino acids: CASTGLAAGQETQYF.

On this clone itself: The sample carries other DNA sequences with the same CDR3. The rearrangement uses TRBV6-4 and TRBJ2-3; 7 positions match TRBD1. The CDR3 spans 14 residues. Germline lookup yields CDR1 MRHNA and CDR2 SNTAGT. Trimming cost V 0 bases and J 4 bases; bases outside gene matches: 1. This chain's CDR3 is CASSDSQGADTQYF. CDR3 bases: TGTGCCAGCAGTGACTCGCAGGGGGCAGATACGCAGTATTTT.

The rearrangement joins TRBV2 to TRBJ1-1, with 7 bases aligning to TRBD1. Trimming took 10 bases from V and 4 from J; bases not matched to a gene: 6. Germline V gene lookup returns CDR1 SNHLY and CDR2 FYNNEI. The CDR3 runs 12 residues. The chain's CDR3 is CATQGVGTEAFF. The CDR3 nucleotides read TGTGCCACCCAGGGGGTTGGCACTGAAGCTTTCTTT.

V is TRBV27 and J is TRBJ1-1; TRBD1 is a possible D gene (5 bases). V lost 7 bases and J lost 4, with 13 bases in between. The CDR3 length is 13 residues. The germline CDR1 and CDR2 sequences are MNHEY and SMNVEV (reference sequence). The CDR3 spells CASTSGRGTEAFF. Written as DNA, the CDR3 is TGTGCCAGCACTTCAGGGAGGGGCACTGAAGCTTTCTTT.